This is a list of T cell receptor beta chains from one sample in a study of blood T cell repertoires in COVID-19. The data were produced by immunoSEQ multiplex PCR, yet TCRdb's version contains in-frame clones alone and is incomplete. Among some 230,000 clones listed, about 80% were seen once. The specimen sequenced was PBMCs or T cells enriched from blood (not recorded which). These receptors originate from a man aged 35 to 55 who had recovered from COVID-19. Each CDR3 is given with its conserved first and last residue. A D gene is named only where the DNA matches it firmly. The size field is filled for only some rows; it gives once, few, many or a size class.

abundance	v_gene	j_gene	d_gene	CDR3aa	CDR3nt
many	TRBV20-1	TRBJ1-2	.	CSVRKSYGYTF	TGCAGTGTCAGAAAGTCCTATGGCTACACCTTC
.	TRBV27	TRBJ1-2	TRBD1	CASSPRTGINYGYTF	TGTGCCAGCAGTCCGAGGACAGGGATAAACTATGGCTACACCTTC
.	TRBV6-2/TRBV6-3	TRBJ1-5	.	CASSYEEGNQPQHF	TGTGCCAGCAGTTATGAGGAGGGAAATCAGCCCCAGCATTTT
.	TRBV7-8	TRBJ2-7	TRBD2	CASSSPGAGGLKRYEQYF	TGTGCCAGCAGCTCCCCCGGGGCGGGAGGGCTAAAGCGCTACGAGCAGTACTTC
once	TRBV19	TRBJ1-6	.	CASSRWQGGGSYNSPLHF	TGTGCCAGTAGTAGGTGGCAGGGAGGAGGCTCCTATAATTCACCCCTCCACTTT
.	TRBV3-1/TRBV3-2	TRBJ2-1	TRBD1	CASADRGAYNEQFF	TGTGCCAGCGCCGACAGGGGGGCCTACAATGAGCAGTTCTTC
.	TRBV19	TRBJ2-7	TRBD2	CASSIEFGLAGTAYEQYF	TGTGCCAGTAGTATCGAATTCGGACTAGCGGGAACCGCCTACGAGCAGTACTTC
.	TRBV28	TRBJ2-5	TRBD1	CASSFGGNRGETQYF	TGTGCCAGCAGTTTTGGGGGGAACAGGGGGGAGACCCAGTACTTC
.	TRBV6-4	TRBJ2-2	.	CASIVADTGELFF	TGTGCCAGCATTGTAGCGGACACCGGGGAGCTGTTTTTT
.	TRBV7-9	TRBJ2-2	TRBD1	CASSSGQGESGELFF	TGTGCCAGCAGCTCCGGACAGGGGGAGTCCGGGGAGCTGTTTTTT
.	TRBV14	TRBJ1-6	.	CASSLRQRQNSPLHF	TGTGCCAGCAGCCTGAGACAGCGTCAGAATTCACCCCTCCACTTT
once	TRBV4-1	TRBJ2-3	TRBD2	CASSQRGAGGPDTQYF	TGCGCCAGCAGCCAAAGGGGAGCGGGGGGGCCAGATACGCAGTATTTT
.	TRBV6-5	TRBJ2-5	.	CASSHETVQETQYF	TGTGCCAGCAGCCATGAGACAGTCCAAGAGACCCAGTACTTC
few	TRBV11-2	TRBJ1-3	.	CASSSPRSGNTIYF	TGTGCCAGCAGCTCCCCCCGTTCCGGAAACACCATATATTTT
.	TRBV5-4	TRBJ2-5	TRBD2	CASSSLDRLAEETQYF	TGTGCCAGCAGCTCCTTAGACAGACTAGCGGAAGAGACCCAGTACTTC
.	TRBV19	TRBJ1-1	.	CASSIVSGTVNTEAFF	TGTGCCAGTAGTATAGTTTCCGGGACTGTGAACACTGAAGCTTTCTTT
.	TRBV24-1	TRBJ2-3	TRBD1	CATSDSGTGPLGTDTQYF	TGTGCCACCAGTGACTCAGGGACAGGCCCTTTGGGCACAGATACGCAGTATTTT
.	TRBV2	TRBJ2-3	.	CASSGQTHTDTQYF	TGTGCCAGCAGTGGTCAAACACACACAGATACGCAGTATTTT
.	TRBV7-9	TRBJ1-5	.	CASSLIGGLGQPQHF	TGTGCCAGCAGCCTCATCGGGGGGTTGGGGCAGCCCCAGCATTTT
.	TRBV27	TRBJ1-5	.	CASSFRGSNQPQHF	TGTGCCAGCAGTTTCCGAGGGAGCAATCAGCCCCAGCATTTT
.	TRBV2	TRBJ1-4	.	CASRDRVSPKLFF	TGTGCCAGCAGGGACAGAGTTTCACCCAAACTGTTTTTT
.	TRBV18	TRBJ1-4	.	CASSPSATNEKLFF	TGTGCCAGCTCACCATCGGCAACTAATGAAAAACTGTTTTTT
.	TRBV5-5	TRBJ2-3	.	CASSSTLEASTDTQYF	TGTGCCAGCAGCTCGACATTAGAAGCTAGCACAGATACGCAGTATTTT
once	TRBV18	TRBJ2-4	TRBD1	CASSPGQGNIQYF	TGTGCCAGCTCACCGGGACAGGGAAACATTCAGTACTTC
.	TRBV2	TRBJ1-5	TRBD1	CASRTTGGQQPQHF	TGTGCCAGCAGGACTACAGGGGGACAACAGCCCCAGCATTTT
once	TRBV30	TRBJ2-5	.	CAWVPGQPAGPYF	TGTGCCTGGGTGCCGGGACAACCCGCAGGTCCCTACTTC
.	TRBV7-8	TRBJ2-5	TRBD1	CASNIRGQEETQYF	TGTGCCAGCAACATCAGGGGGCAGGAAGAGACCCAGTACTTC
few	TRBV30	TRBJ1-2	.	CAWSVAGNYGYTF	TGTGCCTGGAGTGTAGCCGGGAACTATGGCTACACCTTC
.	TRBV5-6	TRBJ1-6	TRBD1	CASSLNAGGNSPLHF	TGTGCCAGCAGCTTGAACGCAGGGGGAAATTCACCCCTCCACTTT
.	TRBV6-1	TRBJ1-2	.	CASSENRAYYGYTF	TGTGCCAGCAGTGAAAACAGGGCCTACTATGGCTACACCTTC
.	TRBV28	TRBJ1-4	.	CASSTGGEKLFF	TGTGCCAGCAGTACTGGGGGGGAAAAACTGTTTTTT
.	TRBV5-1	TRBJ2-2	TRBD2	CASSPGLNTGELFF	TGCGCCAGCAGCCCGGGACTAAACACCGGGGAGCTGTTTTTT
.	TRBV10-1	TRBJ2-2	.	CASSPVAGWTGELFF	TGCGCCAGCAGTCCCGTGGCAGGGTGGACCGGGGAGCTGTTTTTT
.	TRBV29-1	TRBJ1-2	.	CSAQLGGNGYTF	TGCAGCGCCCAACTTGGAGGGAATGGCTACACCTTC
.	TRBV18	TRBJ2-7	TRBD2	CASSPSGGSYEQYF	TGTGCCAGCTCACCATCGGGGGGTTCCTACGAGCAGTACTTC
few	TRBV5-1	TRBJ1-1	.	CASSQRHSNTEAFF	TGCGCCAGCAGCCAAAGACATTCCAACACTGAAGCTTTCTTT
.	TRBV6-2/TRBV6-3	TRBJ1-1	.	CASSYSRGRAFF	TGTGCCAGCAGTTACTCGAGGGGGAGAGCTTTCTTT
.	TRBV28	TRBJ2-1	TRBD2	CASSPSGRVHEQFF	TGTGCCAGCAGCCCTAGCGGGAGAGTACATGAGCAGTTCTTC
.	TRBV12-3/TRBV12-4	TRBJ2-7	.	CATQAGVDEQYF	TGTGCTACCCAAGCAGGGGTGGACGAGCAGTACTTC
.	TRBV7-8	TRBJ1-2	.	CASSRRHSDYGYTF	TGTGCCAGCAGCCGAAGACACTCCGACTATGGCTACACCTTC
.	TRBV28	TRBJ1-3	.	CASRLPGLSSGNTIYF	TGTGCCAGCAGGTTACCTGGACTTTCCTCTGGAAACACCATATATTTT
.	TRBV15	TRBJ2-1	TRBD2	CATSRDRELAGGNEQFF	TGTGCCACCAGCAGAGATCGTGAACTAGCGGGAGGCAATGAGCAGTTCTTC
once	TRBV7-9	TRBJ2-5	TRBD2	CASSPGTSGLETQYF	TGTGCCAGCAGCCCCGGGACTAGCGGTTTGGAGACCCAGTACTTC
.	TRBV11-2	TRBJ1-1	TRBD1	CASSSSQGWGTEAFF	TGTGCCAGCAGCTCCTCACAGGGGTGGGGCACTGAAGCTTTCTTT
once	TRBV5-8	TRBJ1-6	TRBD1	CASSLTGQGAISYNSPLHF	TGTGCCAGCAGCTTGACGGGACAGGGGGCTATCTCCTATAATTCACCCCTCCACTTT
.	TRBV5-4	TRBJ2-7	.	CASSSITGEQYF	TGTGCCAGCAGCTCAATAACAGGGGAGCAGTACTTC
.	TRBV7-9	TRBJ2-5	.	CASSPAGRESLATQYF	TGTGCCAGCAGCCCTGCGGGTCGGGAGTCTTTAGCGACCCAGTACTTC
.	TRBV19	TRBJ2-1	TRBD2	CASRGRLAGVRSYNEQFF	TGTGCCAGCCGAGGGCGACTAGCGGGCGTCAGGTCCTACAATGAGCAGTTCTTC
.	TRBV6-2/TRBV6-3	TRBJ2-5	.	CASSYNLPGVETQYF	TGTGCCAGCAGTTACAACTTACCGGGGGTTGAGACCCAGTACTTC
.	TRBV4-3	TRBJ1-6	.	CASSLSSSYNSPLHF	TGCGCCAGCAGCCTAAGTAGCTCCTATAATTCACCCCTCCACTTT
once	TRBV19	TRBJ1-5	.	CASSIQIQGNQPQHF	TGTGCCAGTAGTATTCAAATACAGGGCAATCAGCCCCAGCATTTT
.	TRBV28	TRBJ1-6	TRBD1	CASMTGSSYNSPLHF	TGTGCCAGCATGACAGGGAGCTCCTATAATTCACCCCTCCACTTT
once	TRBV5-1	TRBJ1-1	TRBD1	CASSLINTDRRNTEAFF	TGCGCCAGCAGCTTAATCAATACGGACAGGCGGAACACTGAAGCTTTCTTT